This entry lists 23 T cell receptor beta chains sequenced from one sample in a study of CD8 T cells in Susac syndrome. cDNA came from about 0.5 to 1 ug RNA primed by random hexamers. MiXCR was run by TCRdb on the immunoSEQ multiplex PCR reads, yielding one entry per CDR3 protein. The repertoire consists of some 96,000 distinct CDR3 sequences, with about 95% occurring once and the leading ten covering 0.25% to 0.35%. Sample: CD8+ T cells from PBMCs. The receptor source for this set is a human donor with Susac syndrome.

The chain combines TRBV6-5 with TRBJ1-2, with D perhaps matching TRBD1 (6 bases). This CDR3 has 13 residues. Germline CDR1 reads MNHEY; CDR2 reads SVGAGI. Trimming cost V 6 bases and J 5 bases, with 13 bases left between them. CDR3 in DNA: TGTGCCAGCAGAACCCCAGGGGCATATGGCTACACCTTC. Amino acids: CASRTPGAYGYTF.

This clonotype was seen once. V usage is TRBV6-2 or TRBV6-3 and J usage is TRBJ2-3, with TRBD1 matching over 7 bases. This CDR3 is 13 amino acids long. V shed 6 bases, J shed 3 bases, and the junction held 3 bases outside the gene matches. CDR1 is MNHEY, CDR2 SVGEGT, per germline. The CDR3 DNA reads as TGTGCCAGCAGAGGGGGCGCAACAGATACGCAGTATTTT. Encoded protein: CASRGGATDTQYF.

The CDR3 nucleotides read TGTGCCACCAGCAGAGGATTGGGCGGGGTGGGCAATCAGCCCCAGCATTTT. Translation gives CATSRGLGGVGNQPQHF. The chain uses TRBV15 and TRBJ1-5; D is undetermined. Germline assignment: CDR1 LNHNV and CDR2 YYDKDF (reference sequence). Trimming removed 1 base at V and 2 bases at J, with 15 bases between. This CDR3 contains 17 residues. Combining the CDR3 with reference TRBV15 and TRBJ1-5 gives the whole variable domain DAMVIQNPRYQVTQFGKPVTLSCSQTLNHNVMYWYQQKSSQAPKLLFHYYDKDFNNEADTPDNFQSRRPNTSFCFLDIRSPGLGDTAMYLCATSRGLGGVGNQPQHFGDGTRLSIL.

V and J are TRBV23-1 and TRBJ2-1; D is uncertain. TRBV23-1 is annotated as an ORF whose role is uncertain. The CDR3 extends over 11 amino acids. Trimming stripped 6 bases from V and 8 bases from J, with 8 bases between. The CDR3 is CASRAPDEQFF. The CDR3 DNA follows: TGCGCCAGCAGAGCGCCCGATGAGCAGTTCTTC.

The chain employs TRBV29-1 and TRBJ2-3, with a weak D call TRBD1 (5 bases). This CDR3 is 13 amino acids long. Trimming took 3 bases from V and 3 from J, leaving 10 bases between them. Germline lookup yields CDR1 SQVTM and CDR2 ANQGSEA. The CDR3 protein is CSVEGRETDTQYF. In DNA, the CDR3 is TGCAGCGTTGAGGGCAGGGAAACAGATACGCAGTATTTT.

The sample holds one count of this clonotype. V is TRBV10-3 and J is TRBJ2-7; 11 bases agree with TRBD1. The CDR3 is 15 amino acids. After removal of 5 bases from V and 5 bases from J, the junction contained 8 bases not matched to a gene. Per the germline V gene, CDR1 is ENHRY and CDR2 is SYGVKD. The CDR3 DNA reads TGTGCCATCAGTTCCCGGGACAGGGGGTTTGACGAGCAGTACTTC. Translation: CAISSRDRGFDEQYF.

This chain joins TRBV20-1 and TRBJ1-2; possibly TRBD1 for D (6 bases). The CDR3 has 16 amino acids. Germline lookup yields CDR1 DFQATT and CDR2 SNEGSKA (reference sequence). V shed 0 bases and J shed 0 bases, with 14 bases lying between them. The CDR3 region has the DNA TGCAGTGCTAGAGAGCGAAACAGGGCTTCTAACTATGGCTACACCTTC. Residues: CSARERNRASNYGYTF.

CDR3 in amino acids: CSARAGSENTEAFF. In nucleotides, the CDR3 is TGCAGTGCTAGAGCTGGGTCTGAGAACACTGAAGCTTTCTTT. The V and J genes are TRBV20-1 and TRBJ1-1; D is unresolved. Germline V lookup: CDR1 DFQATT, CDR2 SNEGSKA (reference sequence). The germline V and J ends were trimmed by 1 base and 1 base, with 10 bases remaining between them. The CDR3 length is 14 residues.

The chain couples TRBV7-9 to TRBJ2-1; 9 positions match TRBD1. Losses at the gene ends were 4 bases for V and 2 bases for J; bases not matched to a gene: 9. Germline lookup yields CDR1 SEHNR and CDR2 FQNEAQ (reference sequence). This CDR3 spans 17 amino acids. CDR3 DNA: TGTGCCAGCAGCTCAGCCGCCGGGACAGGGCCCTACAATGAGCAGTTCTTC. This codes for CASSSAAGTGPYNEQFF.

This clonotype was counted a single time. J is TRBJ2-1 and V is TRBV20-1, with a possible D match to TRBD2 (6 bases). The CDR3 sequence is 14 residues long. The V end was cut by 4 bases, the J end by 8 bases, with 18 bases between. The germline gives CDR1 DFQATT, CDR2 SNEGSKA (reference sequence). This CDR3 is CSAISGIPRDEQFF. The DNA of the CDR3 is TGCAGTGCTATTAGCGGAATACCTCGGGATGAGCAGTTCTTC.

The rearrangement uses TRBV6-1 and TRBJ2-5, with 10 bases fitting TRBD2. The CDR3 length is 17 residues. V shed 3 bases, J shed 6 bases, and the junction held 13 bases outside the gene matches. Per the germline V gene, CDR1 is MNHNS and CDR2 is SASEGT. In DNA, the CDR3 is TGTGCCAGCAGTGACCCCGCAGCGGGGGGGCCCGGACAGACCCAGTACTTC. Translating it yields CASSDPAAGGPGQTQYF.

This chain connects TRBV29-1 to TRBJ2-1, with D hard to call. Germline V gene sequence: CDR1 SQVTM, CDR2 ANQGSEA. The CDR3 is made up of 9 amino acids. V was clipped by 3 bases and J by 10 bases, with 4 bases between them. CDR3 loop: CSVDQEQFF. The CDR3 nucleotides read TGCAGCGTTGACCAGGAGCAGTTCTTC.

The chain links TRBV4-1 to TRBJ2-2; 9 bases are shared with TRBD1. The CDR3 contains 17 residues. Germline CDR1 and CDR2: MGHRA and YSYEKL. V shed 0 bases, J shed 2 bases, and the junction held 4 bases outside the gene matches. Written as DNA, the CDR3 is TGCGCCAGCAGCCAAGACCGGGACAGGGTTAACACCGGGGAGCTGTTTTTT. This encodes CASSQDRDRVNTGELFF.

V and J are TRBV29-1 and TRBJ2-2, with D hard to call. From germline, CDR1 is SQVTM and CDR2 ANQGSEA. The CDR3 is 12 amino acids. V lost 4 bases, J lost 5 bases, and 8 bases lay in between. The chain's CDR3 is CSVVKQTGELFF. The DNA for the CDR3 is TGCAGCGTTGTCAAACAGACCGGGGAGCTGTTTTTT.

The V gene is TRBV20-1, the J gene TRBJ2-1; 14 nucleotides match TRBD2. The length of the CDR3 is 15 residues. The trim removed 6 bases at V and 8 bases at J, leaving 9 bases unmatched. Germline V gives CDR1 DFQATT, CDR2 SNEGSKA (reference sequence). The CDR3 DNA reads TGCAGTGCACCTCGACTAGCGGGAGGGCCGTATGAGCAGTTCTTC. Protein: CSAPRLAGGPYEQFF.

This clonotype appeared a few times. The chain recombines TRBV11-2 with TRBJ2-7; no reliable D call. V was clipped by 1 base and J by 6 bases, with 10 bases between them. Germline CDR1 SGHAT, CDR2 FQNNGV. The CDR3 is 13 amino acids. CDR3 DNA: TGTGCCAGCAGCTTAGGGGAAGGGTTCGAGCAGTACTTC. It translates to CASSLGEGFEQYF.

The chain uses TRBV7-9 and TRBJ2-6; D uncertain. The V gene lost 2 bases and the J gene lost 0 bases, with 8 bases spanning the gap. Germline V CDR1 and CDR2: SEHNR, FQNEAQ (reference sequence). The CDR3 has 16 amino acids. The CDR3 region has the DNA TGTGCCAGCAGCTTACCTGGGTACTCTGGGGCCAACGTCCTGACTTTC. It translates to CASSLPGYSGANVLTF.

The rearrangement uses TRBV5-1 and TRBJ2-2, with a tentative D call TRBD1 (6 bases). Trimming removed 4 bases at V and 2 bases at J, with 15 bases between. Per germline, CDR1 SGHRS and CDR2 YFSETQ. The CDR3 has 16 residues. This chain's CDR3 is CASSPPGQENTGELFF. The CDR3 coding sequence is TGCGCCAGCAGCCCACCGGGACAAGAAAACACCGGGGAGCTGTTTTTT.

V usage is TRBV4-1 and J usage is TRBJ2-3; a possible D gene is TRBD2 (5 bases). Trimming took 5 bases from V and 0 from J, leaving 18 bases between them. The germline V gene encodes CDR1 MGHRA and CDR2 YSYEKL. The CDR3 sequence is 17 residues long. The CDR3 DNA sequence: TGCGCCAGCAGCAGGACGGGTGGGAGTGCTAGCACAGATACGCAGTATTTT. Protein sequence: CASSRTGGSASTDTQYF.

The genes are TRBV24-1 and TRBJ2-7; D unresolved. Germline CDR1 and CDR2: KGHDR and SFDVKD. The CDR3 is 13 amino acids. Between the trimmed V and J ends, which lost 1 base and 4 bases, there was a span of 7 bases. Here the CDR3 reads CATSDFDGYEQYF. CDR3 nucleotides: TGTGCCACCAGTGATTTCGACGGTTACGAGCAGTACTTC.

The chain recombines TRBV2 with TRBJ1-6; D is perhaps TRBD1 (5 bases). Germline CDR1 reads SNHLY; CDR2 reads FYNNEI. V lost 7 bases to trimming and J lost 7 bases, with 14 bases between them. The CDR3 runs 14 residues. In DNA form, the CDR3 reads TGTGCCAGCATGGGACGGATGGGGAATTCACCCCTCCACTTT. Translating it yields CASMGRMGNSPLHF.

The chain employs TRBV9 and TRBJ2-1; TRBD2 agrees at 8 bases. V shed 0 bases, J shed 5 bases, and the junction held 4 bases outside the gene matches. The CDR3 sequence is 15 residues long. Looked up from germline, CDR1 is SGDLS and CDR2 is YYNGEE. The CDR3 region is CASSVDAGGNNEQFF. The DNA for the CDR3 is TGTGCCAGCAGCGTAGATGCGGGAGGCAACAATGAGCAGTTCTTC.

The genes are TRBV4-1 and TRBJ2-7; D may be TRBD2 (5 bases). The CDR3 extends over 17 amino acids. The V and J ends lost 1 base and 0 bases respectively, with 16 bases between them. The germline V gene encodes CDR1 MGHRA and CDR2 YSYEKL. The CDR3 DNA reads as TGCGCCAGCAGCCAAGGACTCGTCCGAGGGCCCTCCTACGAGCAGTACTTC. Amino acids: CASSQGLVRGPSYEQYF.